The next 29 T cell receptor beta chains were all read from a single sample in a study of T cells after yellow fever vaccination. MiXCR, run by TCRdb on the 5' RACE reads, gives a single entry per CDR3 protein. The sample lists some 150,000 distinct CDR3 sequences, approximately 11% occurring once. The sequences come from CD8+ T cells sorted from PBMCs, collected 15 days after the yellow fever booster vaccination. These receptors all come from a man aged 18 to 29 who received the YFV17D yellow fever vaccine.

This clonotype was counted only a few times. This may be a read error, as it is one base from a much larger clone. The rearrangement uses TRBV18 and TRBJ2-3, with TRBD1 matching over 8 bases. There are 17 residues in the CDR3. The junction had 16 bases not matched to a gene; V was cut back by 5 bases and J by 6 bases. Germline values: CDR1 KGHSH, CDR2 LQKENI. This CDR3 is CASSYPALGTGVDTQYF. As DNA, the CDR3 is TGTGCCAGCTCATATCCGGCGTTGGGGACAGGAGTCGATACGCAGTATTTT.

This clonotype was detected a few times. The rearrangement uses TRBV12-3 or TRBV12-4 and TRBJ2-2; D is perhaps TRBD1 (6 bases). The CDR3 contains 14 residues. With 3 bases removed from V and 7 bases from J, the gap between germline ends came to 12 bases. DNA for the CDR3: TGTGCCAGCAGTTTTCAGGGGTGGAGCGGGGAGCTGTTTTTT. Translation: CASSFQGWSGELFF.

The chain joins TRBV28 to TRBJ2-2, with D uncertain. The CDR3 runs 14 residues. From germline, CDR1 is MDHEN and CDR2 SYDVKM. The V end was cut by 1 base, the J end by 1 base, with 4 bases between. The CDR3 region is CASSLYMNTGELFF. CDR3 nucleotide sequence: TGTGCCAGCAGTTTATATATGAACACCGGGGAGCTGTTTTTT.

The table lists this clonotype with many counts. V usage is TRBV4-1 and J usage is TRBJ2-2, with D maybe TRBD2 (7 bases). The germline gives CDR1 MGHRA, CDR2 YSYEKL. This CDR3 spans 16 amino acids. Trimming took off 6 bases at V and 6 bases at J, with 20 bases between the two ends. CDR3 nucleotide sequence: TGCGCCAGCAGAGGGGGGGGGCGCTTTGTGGCCGGGGAGCTGTTTTTT. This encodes CASRGGGRFVAGELFF.

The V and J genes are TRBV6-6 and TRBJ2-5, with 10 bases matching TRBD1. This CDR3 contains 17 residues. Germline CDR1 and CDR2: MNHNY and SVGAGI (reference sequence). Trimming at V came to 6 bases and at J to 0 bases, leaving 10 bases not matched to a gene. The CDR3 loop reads CASSPGQGNKYQETQYF. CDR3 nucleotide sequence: TGTGCCAGCAGCCCGGGACAGGGGAACAAGTACCAAGAGACCCAGTACTTC.

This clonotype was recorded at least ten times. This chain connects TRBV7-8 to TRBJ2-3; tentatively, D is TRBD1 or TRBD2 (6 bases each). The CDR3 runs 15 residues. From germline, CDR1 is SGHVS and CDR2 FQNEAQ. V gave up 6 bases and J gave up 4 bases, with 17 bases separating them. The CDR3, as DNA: TGTGCCAGCAGGAGGGGGGCGGGGATGGCAGATACGCAGTATTTT. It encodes CASRRGAGMADTQYF.

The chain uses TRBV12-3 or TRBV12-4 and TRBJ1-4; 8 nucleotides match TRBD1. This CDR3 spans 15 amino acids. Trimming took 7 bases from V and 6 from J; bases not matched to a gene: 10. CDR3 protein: CASTPAGTGYEKLFF. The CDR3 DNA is TGTGCCAGCACCCCCGCCGGGACAGGATATGAAAAACTGTTTTTT.

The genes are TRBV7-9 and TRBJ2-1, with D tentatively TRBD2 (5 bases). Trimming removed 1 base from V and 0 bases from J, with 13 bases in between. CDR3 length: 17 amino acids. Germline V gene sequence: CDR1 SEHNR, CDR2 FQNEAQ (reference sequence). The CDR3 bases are TGTGCCAGCAGCTTAGAAATTCGGGGTAGCTCCTACAATGAGCAGTTCTTC. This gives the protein CASSLEIRGSSYNEQFF.

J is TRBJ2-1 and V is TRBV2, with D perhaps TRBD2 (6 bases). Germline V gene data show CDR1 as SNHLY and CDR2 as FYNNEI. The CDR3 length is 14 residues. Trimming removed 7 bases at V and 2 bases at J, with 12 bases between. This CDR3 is CASIGGDPYNEQFF. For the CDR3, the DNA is TGTGCCAGCATAGGCGGGGACCCCTACAATGAGCAGTTCTTC.

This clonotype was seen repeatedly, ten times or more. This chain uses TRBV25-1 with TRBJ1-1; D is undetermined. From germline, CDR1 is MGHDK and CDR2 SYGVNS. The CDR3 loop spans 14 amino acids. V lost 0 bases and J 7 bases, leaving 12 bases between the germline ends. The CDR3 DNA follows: TGTGCCAGCAGTGAATATACTACCGGGATTGAAGCTTTCTTT. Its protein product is CASSEYTTGIEAFF.

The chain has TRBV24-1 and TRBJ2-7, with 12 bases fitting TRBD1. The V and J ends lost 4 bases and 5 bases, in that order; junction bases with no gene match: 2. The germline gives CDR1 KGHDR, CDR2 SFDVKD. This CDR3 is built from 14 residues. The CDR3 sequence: CATSDGTGGDEQYF. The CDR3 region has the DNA TGTGCCACCAGTGACGGGACAGGGGGCGACGAGCAGTACTTC.

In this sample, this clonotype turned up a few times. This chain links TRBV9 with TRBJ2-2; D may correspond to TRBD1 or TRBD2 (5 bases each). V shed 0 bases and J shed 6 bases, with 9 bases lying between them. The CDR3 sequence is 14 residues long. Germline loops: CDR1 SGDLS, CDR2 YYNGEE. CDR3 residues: CASSVAGTPGELFF. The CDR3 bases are TGTGCCAGCAGCGTAGCAGGGACCCCCGGGGAGCTGTTTTTT.

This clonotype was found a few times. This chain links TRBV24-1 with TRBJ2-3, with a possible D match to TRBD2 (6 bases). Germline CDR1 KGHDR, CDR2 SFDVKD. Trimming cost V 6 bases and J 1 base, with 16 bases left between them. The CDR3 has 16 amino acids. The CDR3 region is CATSSGLYGRTDTQYF. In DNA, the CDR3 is TGTGCCACCAGTAGTGGACTATATGGGCGCACAGATACGCAGTATTTT.

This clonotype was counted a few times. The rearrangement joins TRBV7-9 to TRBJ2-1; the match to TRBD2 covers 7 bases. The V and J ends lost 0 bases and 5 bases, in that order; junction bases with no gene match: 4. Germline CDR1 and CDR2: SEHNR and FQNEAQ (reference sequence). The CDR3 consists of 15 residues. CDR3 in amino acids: CASSLAGGTHNEQFF. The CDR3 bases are TGTGCCAGCAGCTTAGCCGGGGGGACTCACAATGAGCAGTTCTTC.

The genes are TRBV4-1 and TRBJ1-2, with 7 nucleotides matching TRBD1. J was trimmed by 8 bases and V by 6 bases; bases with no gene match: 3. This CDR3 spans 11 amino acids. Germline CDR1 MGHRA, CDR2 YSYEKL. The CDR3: CASSQGEGYTF. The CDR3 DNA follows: TGCGCCAGCAGTCAGGGGGAGGGCTACACCTTC.

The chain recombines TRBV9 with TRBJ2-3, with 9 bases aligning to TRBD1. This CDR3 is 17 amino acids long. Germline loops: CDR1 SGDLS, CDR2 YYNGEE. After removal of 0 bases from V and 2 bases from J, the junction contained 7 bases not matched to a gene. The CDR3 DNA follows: TGTGCCAGCAGCGTAGCCCGGGACAGGGACCACACAGATACGCAGTATTTT. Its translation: CASSVARDRDHTDTQYF. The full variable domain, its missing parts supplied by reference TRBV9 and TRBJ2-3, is DSGVTQTPKHLITATGQRVTLRCSPRSGDLSVYWYQQSLDQGLQFLIQYYNGEERAKGNILERFSAQQFPDLHSELNLSSLELGDSALYFCASSVARDRDHTDTQYFGPGTRLTVL.

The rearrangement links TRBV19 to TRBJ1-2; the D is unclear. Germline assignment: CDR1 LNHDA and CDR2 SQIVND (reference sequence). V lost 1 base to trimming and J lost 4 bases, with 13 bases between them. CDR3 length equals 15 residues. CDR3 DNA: TGTGCCAGTAGTATAGGTTCCTATCGAGGCTATGGCTACACCTTC. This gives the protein CASSIGSYRGYGYTF.

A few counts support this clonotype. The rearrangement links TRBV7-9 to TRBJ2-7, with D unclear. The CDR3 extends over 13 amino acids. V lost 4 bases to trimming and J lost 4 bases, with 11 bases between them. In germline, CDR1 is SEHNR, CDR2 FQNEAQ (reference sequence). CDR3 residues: CASSSSQKYEQYV. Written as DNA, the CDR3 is TGTGCCAGCAGCTCGTCGCAGAAATACGAGCAGTACGTC.

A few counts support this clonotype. In DNA form, the CDR3 reads TGTGCCAGCAGCACGGGACTAGCTGGCCCCACAGATACGCAGTATTTT. Translating it yields CASSTGLAGPTDTQYF. The chain links TRBV7-2 to TRBJ2-3; 9 bases fit TRBD2. Losses at the gene ends were 5 bases for V and 2 bases for J; bases not matched to a gene: 8. From germline, CDR1 is SGHTA and CDR2 FQGNSA. The CDR3 is made up of 16 amino acids.

In DNA, the CDR3 is TGTGCCATCAGTGCACCGGACAGGAGTTACGAGCAGTACTTC. It specifies CAISAPDRSYEQYF. The V call is TRBV10-3, the J call TRBJ2-7, with 7 bases aligning to TRBD1. Germline V gives CDR1 ENHRY, CDR2 SYGVKD. The V and J ends lost 4 bases and 4 bases, in that order; junction bases with no gene match: 7. This CDR3 has 14 amino acids.

The CDR3 sequence is CSVGSELNYGYTF. As DNA, the CDR3 is TGCAGCGTCGGGTCGGAACTGAACTATGGCTACACCTTC. V is TRBV29-1 and J is TRBJ1-2; D remains unclear. CDR3 length: 13 amino acids. Germline V gene lookup returns CDR1 SQVTM and CDR2 ANQGSEA. The V end lost 6 bases, the J end lost 2 bases, and 13 bases lay between the germline ends.

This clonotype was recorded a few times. The CDR3: CASSPAIGQTSNQPQHF. In DNA, the CDR3 is TGTGCCAGCAGCCCCGCCATAGGACAGACTAGCAATCAGCCCCAGCATTTT. V usage is TRBV7-8 and J usage is TRBJ1-5; D may be TRBD1 (6 bases). Per the germline V gene, CDR1 is SGHVS and CDR2 is FQNEAQ. There are 17 residues in the CDR3. The V end lost 5 bases, the J end lost 0 bases, and 17 bases lay between the germline ends.

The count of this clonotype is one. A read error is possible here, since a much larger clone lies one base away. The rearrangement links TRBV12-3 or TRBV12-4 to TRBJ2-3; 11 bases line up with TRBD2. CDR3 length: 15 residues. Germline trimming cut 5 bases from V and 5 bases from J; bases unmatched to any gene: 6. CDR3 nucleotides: TGTGCCAGCAGTAATAGCGGGGGGGCGAAAGATACGCAGTATTTT. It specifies CASSNSGGAKDTQYF.

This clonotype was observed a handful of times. The CDR3: CASSPTLSGNTIYF. Here the CDR3 DNA reads TGTGCCAGCAGCCCTACTCTCTCTGGAAACACCATATATTTT. The chain joins TRBV6-6 to TRBJ1-3; no clear D. The germline V gene has CDR1 MNHNY and CDR2 SVGAGI (reference sequence). CDR3 length: 14 amino acids. Between the trimmed V and J ends, which lost 6 bases and 0 bases, there was a span of 9 bases.

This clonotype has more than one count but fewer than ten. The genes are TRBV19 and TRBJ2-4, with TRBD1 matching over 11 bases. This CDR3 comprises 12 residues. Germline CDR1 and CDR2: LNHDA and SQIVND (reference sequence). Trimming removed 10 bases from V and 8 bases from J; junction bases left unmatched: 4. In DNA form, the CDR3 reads TGTGCCATCGGACAGGGGGCCGACATTCAGTACTTC. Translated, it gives CAIGQGADIQYF. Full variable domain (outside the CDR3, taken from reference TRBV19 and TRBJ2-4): DGGITQSPKYLFRKEGQNVTLSCEQNLNHDAMYWYRQDPGQGLRLIYYSQIVNDFQKGDIAEGYSVSREKKESFPLTVTSAQKNPTAFYLCAIGQGADIQYFGAGTRLSVL.

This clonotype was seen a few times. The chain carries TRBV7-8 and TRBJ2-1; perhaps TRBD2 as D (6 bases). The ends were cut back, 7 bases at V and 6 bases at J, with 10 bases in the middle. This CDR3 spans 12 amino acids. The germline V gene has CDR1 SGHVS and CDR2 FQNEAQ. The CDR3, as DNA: TGTGCCAGCAACCAGGGAGGCAATGAGCAGTTCTTC. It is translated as CASNQGGNEQFF.

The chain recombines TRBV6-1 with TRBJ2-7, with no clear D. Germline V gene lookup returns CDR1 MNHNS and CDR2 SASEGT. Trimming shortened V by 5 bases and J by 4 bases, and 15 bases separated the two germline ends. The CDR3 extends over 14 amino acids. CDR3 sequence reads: CASSLGLSWYEQYF. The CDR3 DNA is TGTGCCAGCAGTCTCGGCCTCTCCTGGTACGAGCAGTACTTC.

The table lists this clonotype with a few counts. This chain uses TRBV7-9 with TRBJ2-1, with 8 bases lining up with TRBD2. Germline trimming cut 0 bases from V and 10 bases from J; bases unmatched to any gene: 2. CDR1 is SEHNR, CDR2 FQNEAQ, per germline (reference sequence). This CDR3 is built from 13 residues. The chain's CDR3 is CASSLASSGEQFF. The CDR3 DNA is TGTGCCAGCAGCTTAGCCTCTAGCGGGGAGCAGTTCTTC.

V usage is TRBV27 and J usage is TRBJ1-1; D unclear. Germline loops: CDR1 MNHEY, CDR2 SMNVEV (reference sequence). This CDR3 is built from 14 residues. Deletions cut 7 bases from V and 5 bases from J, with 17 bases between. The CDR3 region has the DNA TGTGCCAGCATAAGGGAGGGCGCGTATACTGAAGCTTTCTTT. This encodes CASIREGAYTEAFF.